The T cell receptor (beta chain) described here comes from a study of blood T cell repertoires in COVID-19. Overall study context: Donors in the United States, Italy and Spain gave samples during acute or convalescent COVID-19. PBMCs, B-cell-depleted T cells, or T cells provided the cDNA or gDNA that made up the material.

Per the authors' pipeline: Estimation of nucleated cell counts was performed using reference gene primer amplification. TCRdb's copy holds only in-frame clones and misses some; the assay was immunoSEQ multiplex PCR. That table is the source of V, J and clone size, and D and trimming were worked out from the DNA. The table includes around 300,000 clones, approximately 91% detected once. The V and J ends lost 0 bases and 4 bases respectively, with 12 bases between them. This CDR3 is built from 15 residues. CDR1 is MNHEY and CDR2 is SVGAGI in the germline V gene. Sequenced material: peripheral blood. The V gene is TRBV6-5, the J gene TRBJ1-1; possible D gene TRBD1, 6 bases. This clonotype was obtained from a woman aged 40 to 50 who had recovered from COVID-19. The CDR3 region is CASSYSAGVSTEAFF. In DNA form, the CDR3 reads TGTGCCAGCAGTTACTCGGCAGGGGTGAGCACTGAAGCTTTCTTT.